The 15 T cell receptor beta chains in this list originate from one sample, sequenced in a study of response to subunit inactivated influenza vaccine (dated by TCRdb to 2017 to 2018). Libraries were prepared through RT-PCR. The data were produced on an Illumina HiSeq 2500. In-frame beta chains were kept once TCRdb had trimmed the public reads at Q25 with fastp and called clones with MiXCR. Merged by CDR3 protein, the rows form single entries marked with the most common genes and DNA. For this sample there are 500,000 to 600,000 distinct CDR3 sequences; 12% appear just once. The ten largest clonotypes hold 10% to 13% of the sample. Sample: PBMCs from blood, taken on the day of vaccination. The receptors here all came from a man in his fifties or sixties who received an inactivated influenza vaccine. Donor details come from another sample of the same person, matched by shared clones.

This clonotype was detected only a few times. V usage is TRBV5-1 and J usage is TRBJ1-3; D possibly corresponds to TRBD1 (5 bases). Germline lookup yields CDR1 SGHRS and CDR2 YFSETQ. The V end was cut by 4 bases, the J end by 4 bases, with 15 bases between. This CDR3 has 15 amino acids. CDR3 region: CASSRDGGSGNTIYF. DNA of the CDR3: TGCGCCAGCAGCCGAGATGGGGGTTCCGGAAACACCATATATTTT.

This rearrangement joins TRBV6-1 to TRBJ2-3; TRBD2 might be the D (6 bases). Between the trimmed V and J ends, which lost 10 bases and 4 bases, there was a span of 15 bases. The CDR3 contains 13 residues. Germline V CDR1 and CDR2: MNHNS, SASEGT. CDR3 protein: CATGSPPADTQYF. As DNA, the CDR3 is TGTGCCACCGGGAGTCCACCGGCAGATACGCAGTATTTT.

Many counts were recorded for this clonotype. J is TRBJ2-3 and V is TRBV5-1, with TRBD1 matching 7 bases. Unmatched junction bases numbered 5, after V lost 4 bases and J lost 3 bases. The CDR3 totals 14 residues. Germline CDR1 reads SGHRS; CDR2 reads YFSETQ. CDR3 sequence (DNA): TGCGCCAGCAGCGGGGGACAGTCGACAGATACGCAGTATTTT. Amino acids: CASSGGQSTDTQYF.

The chain uses TRBV11-1 and TRBJ2-1; a weak D match, TRBD1 (6 bases). This CDR3 contains 18 residues. Trimming left V 2 bases short and J 0 bases short, with 17 bases between. Germline V CDR1 and CDR2: SGHAT, FQDESV (reference sequence). The CDR3 region has the DNA TGTGCCAGCAGCTTATCCCGGCCCGACAGGAGCTCCTACAATGAGCAGTTCTTC. Translation: CASSLSRPDRSSYNEQFF. The full variable domain, in which reference TRBV11-1 and TRBJ2-1 provide the parts outside the CDR3, is EAEVAQSPRYKITEKSQAVAFWCDPISGHATLYWYRQILGQGPELLVQFQDESVVDDSQLPKDRFSAERLKGVDSTLKIQPAELGDSAMYLCASSLSRPDRSSYNEQFFGPGTRLTVL.

This clonotype was recorded a few times. The V gene is TRBV6-2 or TRBV6-3, the J gene TRBJ2-3, with TRBD2 identical over 11 bases. Unmatched junction bases numbered 8, after V lost 6 bases and J lost 6 bases. CDR1 MNHEY and CDR2 SVGEGT come from the germline V gene. This CDR3 has 15 amino acids. The CDR3 DNA follows: TGTGCCAGCAGGGTACTAGCGGGGGCCAGGGATACGCAGTATTTT. It translates to CASRVLAGARDTQYF.

This clonotype was detected a few times. The chain joins TRBV12-3 or TRBV12-4 to TRBJ2-7, with D possibly TRBD2 on 6 matching bases. The CDR3 sequence is 12 residues long. V was cut by 4 bases and J by 4 bases, with 8 bases left in between. CDR3 residues: CASSWGEYEQYF. Here the CDR3 DNA reads TGTGCCAGCAGTTGGGGGGAATACGAGCAGTACTTC.

With regard to this clonotype: A read error is possible here, since a much larger clone lies one base away. The rearrangement joins TRBV27 to TRBJ2-1; 7 nucleotides match TRBD2. The CDR3 sequence is 13 residues long. J gave up 8 bases and V 6 bases, and 7 bases lay outside the gene matches. Germline-derived CDR1 and CDR2 are MNHEY and SMNVEV (reference sequence). The CDR3 is CASRGGSRDEQFF. As DNA, the CDR3 is TGTGCCAGCAGGGGGGGGTCGAGGGATGAGCAGTTCTTC.

The gene calls are TRBV12-3 or TRBV12-4 and TRBJ2-3, with 10 bases that match TRBD1. The V and J ends lost 6 bases and 6 bases, in that order; junction bases with no gene match: 6. CDR3 length: 14 amino acids. Written as DNA, the CDR3 is TGTGCCAGCAGCTCGGACAGGGGGGCGGATACGCAGTATTTT. Protein: CASSSDRGADTQYF.

The chain employs TRBV3-1 and TRBJ1-6, with D perhaps TRBD1 (6 bases). The CDR3 runs to 15 residues. Trimming cost V 7 bases and J 10 bases, with 20 bases left between them. Germline V lookup: CDR1 LGHDT, CDR2 YNNKEL (reference sequence). This chain's CDR3 is CASNHPAGAFSPLHF. In DNA form, the CDR3 reads TGTGCCAGCAACCATCCAGCGGGGGCCTTCTCACCCCTCCACTTT.

The chain links TRBV6-2 or TRBV6-3 to TRBJ2-5; TRBD2 matches 14 bases. Germline V gene data show CDR1 as MNHEY and CDR2 as SVGEGT. The CDR3 loop spans 17 amino acids. J was trimmed by 5 bases and V by 7 bases; bases with no gene match: 12. CDR3 amino acids: CASTPGTSGGLRETQYF. The CDR3 region has the DNA TGTGCCAGCACCCCCGGGACTAGCGGGGGCCTGAGGGAGACCCAGTACTTC.

This clonotype was found many times. The chain carries TRBV11-2 and TRBJ2-5; D tentatively fits TRBD1 or TRBD2 (5 bases each). Germline V CDR1 and CDR2: SGHAT, FQNNGV. The V and J ends lost 3 bases and 5 bases respectively, with 10 bases between them. The CDR3 sequence is 13 residues long. The CDR3 DNA reads as TGTGCCAGCAGCTTGAGGGGCCGGGAGACCCAGTACTTC. As protein: CASSLRGRETQYF. The whole variable domain, filled in from reference TRBV11-2 and TRBJ2-5, reads EAGVAQSPRYKIIEKRQSVAFWCNPISGHATLYWYQQILGQGPKLLIQFQNNGVVDDSQLPKDRFSAERLKGVDSTLKIQPAKLEDSAVYLCASSLRGRETQYFGPGTRLLVL.

The V and J genes are TRBV4-3 and TRBJ1-4; D might be TRBD1 (6 bases). The germline CDR1 and CDR2 sequences are LGHNA and YSLEER. Trimming pared 5 bases from V and 0 bases from J, leaving 10 bases between. The CDR3 length is 15 residues. The CDR3, as DNA: TGCGCCAGCAGCAAGTACAGGGCAACTAATGAAAAACTGTTTTTT. As protein: CASSKYRATNEKLFF.

The rearrangement uses TRBV10-3 and TRBJ2-5; the match to TRBD2 covers 13 bases. With 9 bases clipped from V and 2 bases from J, the junction kept 3 bases outside the gene matches. The CDR3 consists of 14 residues. CDR1 and CDR2 from the germline V gene are ENHRY and SYGVKD. In DNA, the CDR3 is TGTGCCATAGGGACTAGCGGGGAGCAAGAGACCCAGTACTTC. Translated: CAIGTSGEQETQYF.

Only a few counts were recorded for this clonotype. This rearrangement joins TRBV20-1 to TRBJ2-1; 9 bases align to TRBD2. The CDR3 is 10 residues long. The germline V gene has CDR1 DFQATT and CDR2 SNEGSKA (reference sequence). With V trimmed by 6 bases and J by 13 bases, 4 bases remained unmatched. CDR3 in amino acids: CSATGLAQFF. Written as DNA, the CDR3 is TGCAGTGCAACGGGACTAGCCCAGTTCTTC.

V is TRBV5-1 and J is TRBJ2-1; D not certain. Germline V gives CDR1 SGHRS, CDR2 YFSETQ. V was shortened by 4 bases and J by 5 bases, with 10 bases between the two germline ends. The CDR3 extends over 13 amino acids. In DNA form, the CDR3 reads TGCGCCAGCAGCGTCACCCGACACAATGAGCAGTTCTTC. The encoded protein is CASSVTRHNEQFF.